This paragraph reports one T cell receptor (beta chain). What it binds is unknown. Deep-level settings were used for running the assay. Assay: immunoSEQ multiplex PCR; the TCRdb copy retains only in-frame clones and omits some. The sample records a few million clones, approximately 90% being singletons. V gave up 3 bases and J gave up 0 bases, with 13 bases separating them. The CDR3 has 16 residues. Germline V gives CDR1 SGHTA, CDR2 FQGNSA. The data were taken from a study of shared clonotypes between healthy human individuals. Findings and caveats of the study: Non-shared clonotypes showed lower generation probabilities than clonotypes common to all four donors.

The chain has TRBV7-2 and TRBJ2-3, with D perhaps TRBD2 (6 bases). Sample: naive CD4+ T cells sorted from blood. The subset: CD45RA+ positively selected. The source is a man aged 18 to 30 in good health. The CDR3: CASSFLGGTSTDTQYF. CDR3 nucleotides: TGTGCCAGCAGCTTTCTCGGCGGGACTAGCACAGATACGCAGTATTTT.